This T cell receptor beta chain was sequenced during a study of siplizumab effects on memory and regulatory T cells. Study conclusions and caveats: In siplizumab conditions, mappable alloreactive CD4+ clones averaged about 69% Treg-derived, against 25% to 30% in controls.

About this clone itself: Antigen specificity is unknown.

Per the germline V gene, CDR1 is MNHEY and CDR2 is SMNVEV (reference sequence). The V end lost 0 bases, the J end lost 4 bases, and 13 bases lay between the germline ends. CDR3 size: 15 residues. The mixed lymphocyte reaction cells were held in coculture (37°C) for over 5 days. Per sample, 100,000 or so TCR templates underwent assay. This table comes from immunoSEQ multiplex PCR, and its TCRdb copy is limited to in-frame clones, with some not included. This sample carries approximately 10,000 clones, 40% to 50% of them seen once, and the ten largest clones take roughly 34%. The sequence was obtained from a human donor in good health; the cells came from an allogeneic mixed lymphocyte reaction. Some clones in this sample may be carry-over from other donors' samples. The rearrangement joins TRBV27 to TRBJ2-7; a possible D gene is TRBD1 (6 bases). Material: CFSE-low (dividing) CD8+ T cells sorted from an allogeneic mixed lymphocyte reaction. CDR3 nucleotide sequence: TGTGCCAGCAGTTTATCAACAGGGACGACATACGAGCAGTACTTC. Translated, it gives CASSLSTGTTYEQYF.